This T cell receptor beta chain was sequenced in a study of blood T cell repertoires in COVID-19. Libraries were prepared by immunoSEQ multiplex PCR; TCRdb keeps only in-frame clonotypes and omits some of them. This sample carries roughly 230,000 clones, approximately 85% of them seen once, and the ten largest clones take more than 4.5%. Trimming pared 2 bases from V and 9 bases from J, leaving 19 bases between. This CDR3 comprises 15 residues. The germline V gene encodes CDR1 LGHNA and CDR2 YNFKEQ. The chain couples TRBV4-2 to TRBJ1-2; D gene ambiguous. Sequenced: peripheral blood. This TCR came from a man aged 50-60 years with COVID-19, enrolled during active disease. CDR3 in amino acids: CASSQISGFQYRYTF. CDR3 bases: TGTGCCAGCAGCCAAATATCCGGGTTTCAGTATCGCTACACCTTC.